The entry below gives a single T cell receptor (beta chain) sequence along with its context. The target antigen is unknown. This sample was included in a study of blood T cells in healthy people across ages. A second 7 to 11 cycle PCR used barcoded and J-beta primers. TCRdb used MiXCR to reprocess the 5' RACE reads, holding one entry per CDR3 protein. The data show approximately 1.5 million distinct CDR3 sequences, about 35% seen once. Per sample, extraction of total RNA gave at least 5.5 micrograms in every case. Regarding the study as a whole: Diversity was higher, and naive CD4+ cells more numerous, in long-lived donors than in aged donors. Per million T cells, TCR beta diversity dropped about linearly as age rose. Estimated diversity across one million T cells was deemed an underestimate.

Germline values: CDR1 SEHNR, CDR2 FQNEAQ (reference sequence). There are 15 residues in the CDR3. Trimming left V 6 bases short and J 3 bases short, with 16 bases between. This sequence was found in a woman in her 30s in good health. The sequencing sample was made of blood. The rearrangement joins TRBV7-9 to TRBJ2-3, with D maybe TRBD2 (6 bases). CDR3 sequence (DNA): TGTGCCAGCAGTGAGACGGGGGAATCGACAGATACGCAGTATTTT. It yields the protein CASSETGESTDTQYF.